Listed here are 18 T cell receptor beta chains from one sample, sequenced in a study of T cell repertoires in cytomegalovirus infection. Their recognized antigens are unknown. TCRdb re-called the reads through MiXCR, storing one row per CDR3 protein. The repertoire has roughly 45,000 distinct CDR3 sequences, approximately 22% of them found once; the top ten carry around 18%. Sequenced sample: PBMCs, sequenced either directly or after in vitro stimulation (not recorded which). The receptors derive from a human donor in good health (CMV status not recorded). Some clones in this sample may be carry-over from other donors' samples.

This clonotype was recorded a few times. The rearrangement joins TRBV3-1 to TRBJ1-1; 7 nucleotides line up with TRBD1. CDR3 length: 13 amino acids. The junction had 6 bases not matched to a gene; V was cut back by 4 bases and J by 7 bases. Per germline, CDR1 LGHDT and CDR2 YNNKEL (reference sequence). CDR3 residues: CASSRQGRDEAFF. For the CDR3, the DNA is TGTGCCAGCAGCCGACAGGGACGTGATGAAGCTTTCTTT.

This clonotype has at least ten counts. The rearrangement joins TRBV11-2 to TRBJ2-1; TRBD2 aligns across 12 bases. This CDR3 is 15 amino acids long. V was pared by 1 base and J by 9 bases, with 4 bases of the junction left unmatched. Per the germline V gene, CDR1 is SGHAT and CDR2 is FQNNGV. Written as DNA, the CDR3 is TGTGCCAGCAGCTTAGGAACTAGCGGGAGGTTTGAGCAGTTCTTC. This encodes CASSLGTSGRFEQFF.

The chain employs TRBV10-3 and TRBJ2-5; 11 bases are shared with TRBD1. CDR1 ENHRY and CDR2 SYGVKD come from the germline V gene. V gave up 6 bases and J gave up 5 bases; unmatched junction bases: 8. The CDR3 extends over 15 amino acids. The CDR3 loop reads CAIRADRGRWETQYF. The CDR3 DNA is TGTGCCATCAGGGCGGACAGGGGGCGTTGGGAGACCCAGTACTTC.

Many counts were recorded for this clonotype. This sequence joins TRBV12-3 or TRBV12-4 and TRBJ1-4, with TRBD1 matching over 7 bases. Trimming cost V 5 bases and J 7 bases; bases outside gene matches: 10. The length of the CDR3 is 15 residues. Written as DNA, the CDR3 is TGTGCCAGCAGTCCTCGACAGGGATCATTTGAAAAACTGTTTTTT. Amino acids: CASSPRQGSFEKLFF.

This chain links TRBV29-1 with TRBJ1-2; 9 positions match TRBD1. The V gene end was trimmed by 6 bases and the J gene end by 5 bases; junction bases not matched to a gene: 7. The CDR3 consists of 13 residues. Germline CDR1 SQVTM, CDR2 ANQGSEA. CDR3 loop: CSVGSGQGYGYTF. The CDR3 DNA reads as TGCAGCGTAGGATCGGGACAGGGATATGGCTACACCTTC.

The rearrangement joins TRBV11-2 to TRBJ2-7, with 9 nucleotides matching TRBD1. The V gene end was trimmed by 1 base and the J gene end by 5 bases; junction bases not matched to a gene: 9. The CDR3 has 16 residues. Germline V gene data show CDR1 as SGHAT and CDR2 as FQNNGV. The CDR3 DNA reads as TGTGCCAGCAGCTTAGTCCGCCGGGACAGGGAAAACGAGCAGTACTTC. This sequence encodes CASSLVRRDRENEQYF.

This clonotype was counted a few times. This chain joins TRBV4-3 and TRBJ2-5; D could derive from TRBD1 or TRBD2 (5 bases each). Trimming took 3 bases from V and 4 from J, leaving 15 bases between them. Germline CDR1 reads LGHNA; CDR2 reads YSLEER. The CDR3 covers 15 residues. In DNA, the CDR3 is TGCGCCAGCAGCCAGGCGAGGGGTGTTGGAGAGACCCAGTACTTC. This encodes CASSQARGVGETQYF.

The table lists this clonotype with many counts. The genes are TRBV5-5 and TRBJ1-5, with D perhaps matching TRBD1 (5 bases). The CDR3 spans 14 residues. Trimming took off 0 bases at V and 4 bases at J, with 8 bases between the two ends. Germline V gene lookup returns CDR1 SGHKS and CDR2 YYEKEE (reference sequence). In DNA, the CDR3 is TGTGCCAGCAGCTTGGCAGGGATTAATCAGCCCCAGCATTTT. This sequence encodes CASSLAGINQPQHF.

The sample holds many counts of this clonotype. The chain has TRBV5-8 and TRBJ1-1; D perhaps matches TRBD1 (5 bases). The CDR3 loop spans 13 amino acids. Germline CDR1 reads SGHTS; CDR2 reads YDEGEE. Trimming took 4 bases from V and 3 from J, leaving 10 bases between them. CDR3 coding DNA: TGTGCCAGCAGCGCGGACACCTACACTGAAGCTTTCTTT. Amino acids: CASSADTYTEAFF. The full variable domain, completed using reference TRBV5-8 and TRBJ1-1, is EAGVTQSPTHLIKTRGQQATLRCSPISGHTSVYWYQQALGLGLQFLLWYDEGEERNRGNFPPRFSGRQFPNYSSELNVNALELEDSALYLCASSADTYTEAFFGQGTRLTVV.

The V and J genes are TRBV5-1 and TRBJ1-1; TRBD1 aligns across 7 bases. Germline CDR1 is SGHRS and CDR2 is YFSETQ. The CDR3 consists of 14 residues. The trim removed 0 bases at V and 4 bases at J, leaving 3 bases unmatched. CDR3 DNA sequence: TGCGCCAGCAGCTTGGGACAGGGAAGCACTGAAGCTTTCTTT. It codes for CASSLGQGSTEAFF.

The rearrangement joins TRBV20-1 to TRBJ2-1; the match to TRBD2 covers 9 bases. The CDR3 consists of 14 residues. Germline loops: CDR1 DFQATT, CDR2 SNEGSKA (reference sequence). Trimming removed 3 bases from V and 7 bases from J; junction bases left unmatched: 7. CDR3 region: CSARTGTSRNEQFF. The CDR3 DNA reads as TGCAGTGCTAGGACCGGGACTAGCAGGAATGAGCAGTTCTTC.

The rearrangement joins TRBV5-4 to TRBJ2-7, with D possibly TRBD1 on 6 matching bases. Trimming removed 4 bases from V and 5 bases from J, with 13 bases in between. The germline gives CDR1 SGHNT, CDR2 YYREEE (reference sequence). The CDR3 covers 13 residues. The CDR3 loop reads CASSLRGGDEQYF. CDR3 nucleotides: TGTGCCAGCAGCCTCAGGGGCGGAGACGAGCAGTACTTC.

This clonotype has at least ten counts. The chain carries TRBV7-2 and TRBJ2-5, with D possibly matching TRBD1 (6 bases). From germline, CDR1 is SGHTA and CDR2 FQGNSA. Trimming took 5 bases from V and 5 from J, leaving 18 bases between them. This CDR3 is built from 15 residues. Here the CDR3 reads CASSVPTGSLETQYF. In DNA form, the CDR3 reads TGTGCCAGCAGCGTACCTACAGGGAGTCTTGAGACCCAGTACTTC. The whole variable domain, filled in from reference TRBV7-2 and TRBJ2-5, reads GAGVSQSPSNKVTEKGKDVELRCDPISGHTALYWYRQSLGQGLEFLIYFQGNSAPDKSGLPSDRFSAERTGGSVSTLTIQRTQQEDSAVYLCASSVPTGSLETQYFGPGTRLLVL.

The rearrangement joins TRBV28 to TRBJ2-3; 8 nucleotides agree with TRBD1. V dropped 5 bases and J dropped 1; count of bases not matched to a gene: 5. This CDR3 spans 15 amino acids. The V gene's germline CDR1 is MDHEN and CDR2 SYDVKM. The CDR3 spells CASSRQGIRTDTQYF. CDR3 DNA sequence: TGTGCCAGCAGTCGACAGGGGATCCGCACAGATACGCAGTATTTT.

This clonotype showed up many times. This rearrangement joins TRBV28 to TRBJ1-3, with 8 bases that match TRBD1. Germline V gene sequence: CDR1 MDHEN, CDR2 SYDVKM. The J segment lost 4 bases and the V segment lost 5 bases, leaving 10 bases of the junction unmatched. The CDR3 has 16 residues. As DNA, the CDR3 is TGTGCCAGCAGTACTCAGGACAGGGAAGGGGGAAACACCATATATTTT. Its translation: CASSTQDREGGNTIYF.

This clonotype has ten or more counts. J is TRBJ1-3 and V is TRBV12-3 or TRBV12-4; D gene uncertain. Trimming shortened V by 3 bases and J by 0 bases, and 6 bases separated the two germline ends. The CDR3 consists of 14 residues. The chain's CDR3 is CASSLLSSGNTIYF. For the CDR3, the DNA is TGTGCCAGCAGTTTGCTGTCCTCTGGAAACACCATATATTTT.

This clonotype was detected many times. The chain has TRBV7-2 and TRBJ1-5; no reliable D call. Germline V gene lookup returns CDR1 SGHTA and CDR2 FQGNSA. The CDR3 runs to 16 residues. Trimming stripped 5 bases from V and 1 base from J, with 15 bases between. The CDR3 sequence is CASSDGPRGSNQPQHF. CDR3 DNA: TGTGCCAGCAGCGACGGACCGAGAGGGAGCAATCAGCCCCAGCATTTT.

V usage is TRBV7-6 and J usage is TRBJ2-3; 8 bases map to TRBD2. Looked up from germline, CDR1 is SGHVS and CDR2 is FNYEAQ. CDR3 length equals 17 residues. V dropped 4 bases and J dropped 0; count of bases not matched to a gene: 9. The CDR3 protein is CASSSPTSGLSTDTQYF. DNA of the CDR3: TGTGCCAGCAGCTCACCAACTAGCGGATTAAGCACAGATACGCAGTATTTT.